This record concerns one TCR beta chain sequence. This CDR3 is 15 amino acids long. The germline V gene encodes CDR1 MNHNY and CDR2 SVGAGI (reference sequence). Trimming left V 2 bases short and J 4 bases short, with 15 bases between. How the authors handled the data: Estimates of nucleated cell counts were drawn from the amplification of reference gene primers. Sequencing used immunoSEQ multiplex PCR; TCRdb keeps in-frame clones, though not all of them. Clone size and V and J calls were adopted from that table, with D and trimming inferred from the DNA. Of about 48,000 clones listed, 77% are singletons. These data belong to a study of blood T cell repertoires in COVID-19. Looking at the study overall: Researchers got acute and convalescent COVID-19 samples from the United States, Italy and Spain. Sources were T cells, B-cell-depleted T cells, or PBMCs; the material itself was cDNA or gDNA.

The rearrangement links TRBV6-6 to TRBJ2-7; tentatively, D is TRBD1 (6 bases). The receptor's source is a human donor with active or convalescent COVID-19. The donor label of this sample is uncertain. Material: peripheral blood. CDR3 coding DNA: TGTGCCAGCAGTTACGGTCAGGGGAGATCATACGAGCAGTACTTC. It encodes CASSYGQGRSYEQYF.